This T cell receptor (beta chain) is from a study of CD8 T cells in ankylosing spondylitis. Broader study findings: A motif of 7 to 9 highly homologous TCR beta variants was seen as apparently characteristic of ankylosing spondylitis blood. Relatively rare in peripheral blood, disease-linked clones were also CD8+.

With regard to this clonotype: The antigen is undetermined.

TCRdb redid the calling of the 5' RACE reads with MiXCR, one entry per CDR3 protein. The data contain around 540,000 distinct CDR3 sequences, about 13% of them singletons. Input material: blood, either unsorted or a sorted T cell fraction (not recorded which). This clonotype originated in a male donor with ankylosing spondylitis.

CDR3 nucleotides: TGTGCCAGTAGACTAGCGGGAGGGGGGCATGAGCAGTTCTTC. It translates to CASRLAGGGHEQFF. This sequence joins TRBV19 and TRBJ2-1; TRBD2 matches at 13 bases. Germline CDR1 and CDR2: LNHDA and SQIVND (reference sequence). V was clipped by 6 bases and J by 8 bases; unmatched bases: 4. CDR3 length equals 14 residues.